The 10 T cell receptor beta chains reported below all come from one sample, sequenced in a study of blood T cells in healthy people across ages. Through a sample-barcoded 5' primer and a J-beta primer mix, a second PCR was run for roughly 7 to 12 cycles. TCRdb processed the 5' RACE reads anew with MiXCR; each CDR3 protein has one entry. The sample yields 920,000 or so distinct CDR3 sequences, around 43% seen once. The specimen sequenced was blood. Receptors originate from a woman aged 55-69 years in good health.

The chain combines TRBV9 with TRBJ2-7; a weak D match, TRBD2 (6 bases). V was clipped by 0 bases and J by 12 bases, with 28 bases between them. Germline CDR1 is SGDLS and CDR2 is YYNGEE. This CDR3 comprises 17 residues. The CDR3 DNA sequence: TGTGCCAGCAGCGTAGGCTTCACTGGCGGGACTCAAGAGACCCGGTACTTC. Translation: CASSVGFTGGTQETRYF.

The sample holds one count of this clonotype. V is TRBV12-3 or TRBV12-4 and J is TRBJ2-3; D call uncertain. V lost 4 bases and J lost 2, with 10 bases in between. CDR3 length: 14 amino acids. The CDR3 region has the DNA TGTGCCAGCAGTTCCCGACGCCCCACAGATACGCAGTATTTT. Translation: CASSSRRPTDTQYF.

This clonotype appeared a few times. The chain has TRBV10-3 and TRBJ2-7; 10 bases are a match to TRBD2. The germline V gene encodes CDR1 ENHRY and CDR2 SYGVKD. V lost 10 bases and J lost 5; bases outside the gene matches: 8. This CDR3 spans 13 amino acids. The CDR3 protein is CATRQAGGNEQYF. CDR3 in DNA: TGTGCCACGAGACAAGCGGGAGGGAACGAGCAGTACTTC.

V usage is TRBV11-3 and J usage is TRBJ2-7; D remains ambiguous. Germline-derived CDR1 and CDR2 are SGHNT and YENEEA. V dropped 6 bases and J dropped 4 bases, with 4 bases sitting between them. This CDR3 is 10 amino acids long. CDR3 DNA: TGTGCCAGCAGGCCGTACGAGCAGTACTTC. Amino acid sequence: CASRPYEQYF.

The table lists this clonotype with a few counts. The CDR3 reads CSADLPSGNEKLFF. CDR3 sequence (DNA): TGCAGTGCTGACCTCCCGTCCGGTAATGAAAAACTGTTTTTT. The rearrangement uses TRBV20-1 and TRBJ1-4; D remains ambiguous. The CDR3 has 14 amino acids. Germline V lookup: CDR1 DFQATT, CDR2 SNEGSKA (reference sequence). Trimming took off 5 bases at V and 4 bases at J, with 14 bases between the two ends.

This CDR3 reads CASSDPRKGTNNEKLFF. The CDR3 nucleotides read TGTGCCAGCAGTGATCCCCGCAAAGGGACTAATAATGAAAAACTGTTTTTT. The rearrangement links TRBV6-1 to TRBJ1-4; tentatively, D is TRBD1 (5 bases). Germline loops: CDR1 MNHNS, CDR2 SASEGT. The CDR3 spans 17 residues. Deletions cut 3 bases from V and 4 bases from J, with 18 bases between.

V gene TRBV20-1 combines with J gene TRBJ1-2; perhaps TRBD1 as D (6 bases). Trimming cost V 3 bases and J 0 bases, with 14 bases left between them. There are 15 residues in the CDR3. Germline CDR1 DFQATT, CDR2 SNEGSKA (reference sequence). Here the CDR3 reads CSARQDRATNYGYTF. CDR3 nucleotides: TGCAGTGCTAGGCAGGACAGAGCGACTAACTATGGCTACACCTTC.

The CDR3 loop is CASSFIATGIDTEAFF. The CDR3 nucleotides are TGTGCCAGCAGCTTCATCGCGACAGGGATTGACACTGAAGCTTTCTTT. The rearrangement links TRBV11-2 to TRBJ1-1; 7 nucleotides agree with TRBD1. This CDR3 is 16 amino acids long. J gave up 3 bases and V 3 bases, and 10 bases lay outside the gene matches. From germline, CDR1 is SGHAT and CDR2 FQNNGV.

The chain combines TRBV6-1 with TRBJ2-3, with 12 bases matching TRBD2. This CDR3 has 15 residues. Losses at the gene ends were 6 bases for V and 4 bases for J; bases not matched to a gene: 5. Germline loops: CDR1 MNHNS, CDR2 SASEGT. The CDR3 loop is CASSASGRGSDTQYF. CDR3 coding DNA: TGTGCCAGCAGCGCTAGCGGGAGGGGTTCAGATACGCAGTATTTT.

This clonotype was detected a few times. This chain connects TRBV27 to TRBJ2-7, with a tentative D call TRBD1 (6 bases). This CDR3 is built from 15 residues. The ends were cut back, 4 bases at V and 0 bases at J, with 13 bases in the middle. Germline V gene data show CDR1 as MNHEY and CDR2 as SMNVEV (reference sequence). The DNA of the CDR3 is TGTGCCAGCAGTTCCCGACAGGTTAGCTCCTACGAGCAGTACTTC. Protein sequence: CASSSRQVSSYEQYF.